The present T cell receptor beta chain was sequenced within a study of human T cells and chemical hapten exposure. This clonotype was seen more than once but under ten times. TCRdb redid the calling of the RACE reads with MiXCR, one entry per CDR3 protein. The data hold about 190,000 distinct CDR3 sequences, with around 25% observed a single time. Time point: patch test 3, about 24 weeks after DPC sensitization. Treatment defined: therapeutic diphenylcyclopropenone sensitization with weekly scalp DPC. The input for sequencing was whole blood, taken in connection with sensitization to the hapten diphenylcyclopropenone (DPC). The source of this sequence is a woman in her thirties or forties with alopecia areata. Some clones in this sample may be carry-over from other donors' samples.

The CDR3 loop reads CASSLALTSSYEQYF. CDR3 nucleotides: TGTGCCAGCAGCTTAGCGCTCACGAGCTCCTACGAGCAGTACTTC. The chain couples TRBV7-6 to TRBJ2-7, with D hard to call. This CDR3 has 15 residues. V dropped 0 bases and J dropped 0 bases, with 9 bases sitting between them. Germline V CDR1 and CDR2: SGHVS, FNYEAQ.